The 12 T cell receptor beta chains reported below all come from one sample, sequenced in a study of Graves' ophthalmopathy and Graves' hyperthyroidism. Scientists amplified the TCR beta CDR3 regions from RNA transcripts. RT-PCR in the first round used HTBI primers; a second-round multiplex PCR followed. Via MiXCR, TCRdb re-called the multiplex PCR reads, giving one row per CDR3 protein. The sample lists over 650,000 distinct CDR3 sequences, over 40% occurring once. Sequencing input: peripheral blood. The receptors were sampled from an adult man with Graves' ophthalmopathy.

In regard to this clonotype: This could be a read error, since a much larger clone is one nucleotide away. The chain uses TRBV19 and TRBJ1-3; the D is unclear. This CDR3 comprises 13 residues. Germline V gene data show CDR1 as LNHDA and CDR2 as SQIVND (reference sequence). The CDR3, as DNA: TGTGTCAGTAAGCAGGAGCCGGAGAACACCATATATTTT. Translated, it gives CVSKQEPENTIYF.

This clonotype turned up a few times. The CDR3 region has the DNA TGCAGTGCTTCACCGTACCCCGGGACGACTGGCAACTCTGGAAACACCATATATTTT. Protein: CSASPYPGTTGNSGNTIYF. V is TRBV20-1 and J is TRBJ1-3; D is possibly TRBD1 (5 bases). CDR1 and CDR2 (germline): DFQATT, SNEGSKA (reference sequence). V lost 5 bases, J lost 0 bases, and 26 bases lay in between. This CDR3 has 19 amino acids.

CDR3 coding DNA: TGTGCCAGCAGTGAACGGGGGACAGGGGGTGGAAAACTGTTTTTT. Its protein is CASSERGTGGGKLFF. The gene calls are TRBV25-1 and TRBJ1-4, with 11 bases identical to TRBD1. Unmatched junction bases numbered 6, after V lost 2 bases and J lost 10 bases. The CDR3 loop spans 15 amino acids. CDR1 is MGHDK and CDR2 is SYGVNS in the germline V gene.

There are many counts of this clonotype. The chain carries TRBV7-8 and TRBJ2-5; D gene uncertain. There are 13 residues in the CDR3. CDR1 is SGHVS and CDR2 is FQNEAQ in the germline V gene. Deletions cut 10 bases from V and 2 bases from J, with 14 bases between. CDR3 nucleotides: TGTGCCACCGCCCCCCGACGGCAAGAGACCCAGTACTTC. Translated, it gives CATAPRRQETQYF.

V is TRBV25-1 and J is TRBJ1-1, with TRBD1 matching over 9 bases. There are 14 residues in the CDR3. Per germline, CDR1 MGHDK and CDR2 SYGVNS. CDR3: CDYRPGQGGSEAFF. CDR3 nucleotides: TGTGACTACCGACCGGGACAGGGTGGATCTGAAGCTTTCTTT.

A word on this clonotype: A clone one base away is much larger, so this may be a read error. The chain has TRBV7-8 and TRBJ1-2, with D unclear. The germline V gene has CDR1 SGHVS and CDR2 FQNEAQ. There are 14 residues in the CDR3. CDR3 coding DNA: TGCGCCAGCAGCCAAGGGAGCAGTAAGGATGGCTACACCTTC. This codes for CASSQGSSKDGYTF.

This chain links TRBV29-1 with TRBJ2-6; D possibly corresponds to TRBD1 (6 bases). V lost 5 bases, J lost 12 bases, and 14 bases lay in between. This CDR3 is built from 12 residues. Germline V gene lookup returns CDR1 SQVTM and CDR2 ANQGSEA. DNA for the CDR3: TGCAGCGTTACCCGGGACACCAGCGTCCTGACTTTC. Translation: CSVTRDTSVLTF.

Details on this clonotype: The conserved phenylalanine or tryptophan normally closing the CDR3 is absent here, so this likely arose from a read error. J is TRBJ1-1 and V is TRBV19, with TRBD1 matching 8 bases. CDR1 and CDR2 from the germline V gene are LNHDA and SQIVND (reference sequence). The CDR3 is 17 amino acids. Germline trimming cut 3 bases from V and 4 bases from J; bases unmatched to any gene: 13. The CDR3 is CASSIWGTGSEGTEAFS. CDR3 bases: TGTGCCAGTAGTATTTGGGGGACAGGTAGTGAAGGCACTGAAGCTTTCTCT.

About this clonotype: Because the CDR3's place on the DNA is in doubt, the DNA is left out and the CDR3 is given as listed by TCRdb. The chain joins TRBV10-3 to TRBJ1-5; the DNA was not used to check the table's D call, TRBD1. Inclusive of both ends, the CDR3 amounts to 22 amino acids. The V gene's germline CDR1 is ENHRY and CDR2 SYGVKD. CDR3 protein: CAIIHAPGHEQYFGPGNQPQHF.

This clonotype was observed many times. The chain joins TRBV7-8 to TRBJ1-1, with D possibly being TRBD1 (6 bases). V was trimmed by 2 bases and J by 7 bases, leaving 11 bases between them. Germline V CDR1 and CDR2: SGHVS, FQNEAQ. This CDR3 is built from 13 residues. For the CDR3, the DNA is TGTGCCAGCAGCTTAACCGGACAGTTTGAAGCTTTCTTT. Protein product: CASSLTGQFEAFF. Using reference TRBV7-8 and TRBJ1-1 for the parts outside the CDR3, the full variable domain is GAGVSQSPRYKVAKRGQDVALRCDPISGHVSLFWYQQALGQGPEFLTYFQNEAQLDKSGLPSDRFFAERPEGSVSTLKIQRTQQEDSAVYLCASSLTGQFEAFFGQGTRLTVV.

CDR3 amino acids: CASSEARAERTGEQYF. In DNA form, the CDR3 reads TGTGCCAGCAGTGAAGCGCGGGCCGAAAGGACTGGGGAGCAGTACTTC. The V call is TRBV6-1, the J call TRBJ2-7; the D gene is possibly TRBD2 (5 bases). This CDR3 contains 16 residues. The germline CDR1 and CDR2 sequences are MNHNS and SASEGT. V gave up 0 bases and J gave up 7 bases, with 19 bases separating them.

This clonotype has just a few counts. The chain employs TRBV6-1 and TRBJ1-2; no reliable D call. Germline CDR1 MNHNS, CDR2 SASEGT. The CDR3 loop spans 17 amino acids. V lost 2 bases and J 8 bases, leaving 24 bases between the germline ends. In nucleotides, the CDR3 is TGTGCCAGCAGTGAACTTAAAGTCGGGATCGCCCCGTCAGGCTACACCTTC. This sequence encodes CASSELKVGIAPSGYTF.